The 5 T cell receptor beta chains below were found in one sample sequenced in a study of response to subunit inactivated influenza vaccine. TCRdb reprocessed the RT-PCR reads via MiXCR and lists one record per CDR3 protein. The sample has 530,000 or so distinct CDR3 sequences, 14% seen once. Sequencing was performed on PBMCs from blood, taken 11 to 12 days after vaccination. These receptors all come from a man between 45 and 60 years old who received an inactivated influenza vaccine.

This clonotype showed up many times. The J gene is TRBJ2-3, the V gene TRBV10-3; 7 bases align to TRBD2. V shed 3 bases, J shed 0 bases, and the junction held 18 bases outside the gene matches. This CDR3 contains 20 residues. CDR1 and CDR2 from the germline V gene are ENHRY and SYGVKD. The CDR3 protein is CAISDHRLIAGPPSTDTQYF. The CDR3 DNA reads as TGTGCCATCAGTGACCACCGGCTGATAGCGGGCCCGCCTAGCACAGATACGCAGTATTTT.

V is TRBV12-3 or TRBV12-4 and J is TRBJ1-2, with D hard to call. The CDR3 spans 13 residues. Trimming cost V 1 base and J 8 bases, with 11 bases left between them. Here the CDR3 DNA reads TGTGCCAGCAGTTTAGTAGGGCAAACGGGCTACACCTTC. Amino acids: CASSLVGQTGYTF.

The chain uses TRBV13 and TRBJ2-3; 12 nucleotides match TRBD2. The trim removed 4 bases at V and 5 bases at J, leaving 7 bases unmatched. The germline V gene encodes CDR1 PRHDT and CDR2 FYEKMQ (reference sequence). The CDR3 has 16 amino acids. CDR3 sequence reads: CASSSWTSGMLDTQYF. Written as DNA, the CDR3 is TGTGCCAGCAGCTCATGGACTAGCGGGATGTTAGATACGCAGTATTTT.

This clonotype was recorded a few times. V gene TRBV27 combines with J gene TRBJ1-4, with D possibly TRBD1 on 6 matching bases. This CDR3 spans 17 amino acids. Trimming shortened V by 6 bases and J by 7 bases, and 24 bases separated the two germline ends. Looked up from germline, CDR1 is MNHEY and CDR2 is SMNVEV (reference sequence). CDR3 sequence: CASSPDVRIRGSEKLFF. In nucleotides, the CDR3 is TGTGCCAGCAGCCCCGACGTCCGGATCAGGGGTTCTGAAAAACTGTTTTTT.

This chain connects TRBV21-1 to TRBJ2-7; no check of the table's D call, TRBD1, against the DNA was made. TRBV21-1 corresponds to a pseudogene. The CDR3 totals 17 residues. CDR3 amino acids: CASSEGGGLESSYEQYF. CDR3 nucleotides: TGTGCCAGCAGCGAGGGGGGAGGACTCGAAAGCTCCTACGAGCAGTACTTC.